This T cell receptor beta chain was documented in a study of blood T cell repertoires in COVID-19. Study-wide background: From the United States, Italy and Spain came samples of acute and convalescent COVID-19.

The protocol was immunoSEQ multiplex PCR, while the TCRdb copy is restricted to in-frame clones and leaves out a portion. Of approximately 97,000 clones in the sample, around 73% are singletons; the top ten hold approximately 9.9%. CDR3 length equals 13 residues. Germline CDR1 reads KGHSH; CDR2 reads LQKENI. The ends lost 6 bases at V and 4 bases at J; junction bases unmatched: 3. Specimen: peripheral blood. This clonotype originated in a man aged 60 to 69 with active or convalescent COVID-19. The rearrangement uses TRBV18 and TRBJ1-5; 7 bases are a match to TRBD1. The CDR3 coding sequence is TGTGCCAGCTCCGGGACAGAAAATCAGCCCCAGCATTTT. Translated, it gives CASSGTENQPQHF.